What follows are 14 T cell receptor beta chains derived from one specimen sequenced in a study of shared clonotypes between healthy human individuals. This table comes from immunoSEQ multiplex PCR, and its TCRdb copy is limited to in-frame clones, with some not included. This table has fewer than 1.8 million clones, approximately 98.5% appearing once. The sequenced material came from naive CD4+ T cells sorted from blood. The subset is: CD45RA+ positively selected. The receptors here all came from a man under 40 in good health.

The genes are TRBV29-1 and TRBJ2-1; D gene uncertain. V dropped 2 bases and J dropped 5 bases, with 10 bases sitting between them. Looked up from germline, CDR1 is SQVTM and CDR2 is ANQGSEA. This CDR3 region has 13 residues. The CDR3 DNA sequence: TGCAGCGTTGAATGGGGAAATAACAATGAGCAGTTCTTC. This gives the protein CSVEWGNNNEQFF.

J is TRBJ1-1 and V is TRBV19; D possibly corresponds to TRBD1 (6 bases). This CDR3 is 15 amino acids long. The V end lost 2 bases, the J end lost 1 base, and 11 bases lay between the germline ends. The germline V gene has CDR1 LNHDA and CDR2 SQIVND (reference sequence). In nucleotides, the CDR3 is TGTGCCAGTAGTATAACGTTCAGGGGGAACACTGAAGCTTTCTTT. Translating it yields CASSITFRGNTEAFF.

CDR3 DNA sequence: TGTGCCAGCAGCTTAATAGACAGCTACGAAGCTTTCTTT. Translating gives CASSLIDSYEAFF. The chain recombines TRBV7-2 with TRBJ1-1; TRBD1 might be the D (5 bases). The CDR3 extends over 13 amino acids. The germline V gene encodes CDR1 SGHTA and CDR2 FQGNSA. The V end was cut by 2 bases, the J end by 8 bases, with 12 bases between.

This clone was detected once. The genes are TRBV2 and TRBJ1-1, with D perhaps TRBD1 (6 bases). From germline, CDR1 is SNHLY and CDR2 FYNNEI. The germline V and J ends were trimmed by 2 bases and 2 bases, with 12 bases remaining between them. This CDR3 has 15 amino acids. CDR3 loop: CASSEYVRGNTEAFF. CDR3 in DNA: TGTGCCAGCAGTGAATACGTCAGGGGCAACACTGAAGCTTTCTTT.

The chain links TRBV7-8 to TRBJ2-7; 15 bases fit TRBD2. CDR1 SGHVS and CDR2 FQNEAQ come from the germline V gene. The CDR3 extends over 18 amino acids. V dropped 4 bases and J dropped 4; count of bases not matched to a gene: 11. The CDR3 nucleotides are TGTGCCAGCAGCTGGGGACTAGCGGGAGGCGCCAGGGGTTACGAGCAGTACTTC. The encoded protein is CASSWGLAGGARGYEQYF. Using reference TRBV7-8 and TRBJ2-7 for the parts outside the CDR3, the full variable domain is GAGVSQSPRYKVAKRGQDVALRCDPISGHVSLFWYQQALGQGPEFLTYFQNEAQLDKSGLPSDRFFAERPEGSVSTLKIQRTQQEDSAVYLCASSWGLAGGARGYEQYFGPGTRLTVT.

This CDR3 reads CASSLVAGVNSYEQYF. CDR3 DNA: TGCGCCAGCAGCTTGGTGGCGGGAGTCAACTCCTACGAGCAGTACTTC. This sequence joins TRBV5-1 and TRBJ2-7; 7 bases map to TRBD2. V gave up 0 bases and J gave up 0 bases; unmatched junction bases: 6. The germline V gene has CDR1 SGHRS and CDR2 YFSETQ. The CDR3 consists of 16 residues.

The V call is TRBV6-5, the J call TRBJ2-7; TRBD2 matches 8 bases. V trimming: 0 bases; J trimming: 5 bases; junction bases outside the gene matches: 6. From germline, CDR1 is MNHEY and CDR2 SVGAGI. The CDR3 totals 15 residues. CDR3 coding DNA: TGTGCCAGCAGTTACTCAGGCGGGGGGTCCCACGAGCAGTACTTC. It specifies CASSYSGGGSHEQYF.

The rearrangement uses TRBV15 and TRBJ2-1, with unresolved D. Per germline, CDR1 LNHNV and CDR2 YYDKDF (reference sequence). The ends were cut back, 3 bases at V and 7 bases at J, with 4 bases in the middle. The CDR3 covers 11 residues. The DNA for the CDR3 is TGTGCCACCAGCAGGATTAATGAGCAGTTCTTC. It codes for CATSRINEQFF. Variable domain in full (rest from reference TRBV15 and TRBJ2-1): DAMVIQNPRYQVTQFGKPVTLSCSQTLNHNVMYWYQQKSSQAPKLLFHYYDKDFNNEADTPDNFQSRRPNTSFCFLDIRSPGLGDTAMYLCATSRINEQFFGPGTRLTVL.

The chain recombines TRBV12-5 with TRBJ2-1; D remains ambiguous. CDR3 size: 13 residues. V was trimmed by 9 bases and J by 4 bases, leaving 13 bases between them. CDR1 is LGHNT and CDR2 is FRNRAP in the germline V gene. CDR3 protein: CASAVGEYNEQFF. The CDR3 DNA follows: TGTGCTAGCGCCGTAGGCGAATACAATGAGCAGTTCTTC.

The chain is built from TRBV7-3 and TRBJ2-2; no definite D call. CDR1 and CDR2 from the germline V gene are SGHTA and FQGTGA. This CDR3 has 13 amino acids. Trimming removed 2 bases at V and 5 bases at J, with 6 bases between. DNA for the CDR3: TGTGCCAGCAGCTTACGGGTTACCGGGGAGCTGTTTTTT. Its protein product is CASSLRVTGELFF.

This chain joins TRBV4-3 and TRBJ1-5; D gene uncertain. V dropped 4 bases and J dropped 3 bases, with 13 bases sitting between them. Looked up from germline, CDR1 is LGHNA and CDR2 is YSLEER. The CDR3 is 15 residues long. The CDR3 DNA sequence: TGCGCCAGCAGCCCGGGGAGGTTTGACAATCAGCCCCAGCATTTT. Translated: CASSPGRFDNQPQHF.

V is TRBV2 and J is TRBJ1-2; D is ambiguous. V lost 8 bases to trimming and J lost 3 bases, with 10 bases between them. The germline gives CDR1 SNHLY, CDR2 FYNNEI. This CDR3 contains 12 residues. CDR3 bases: TGTGCCAGCGGGGTTTTGGACTATGGCTACACCTTC. Translated: CASGVLDYGYTF.

This chain uses TRBV11-2 with TRBJ2-7, with D maybe TRBD1 (6 bases). Germline assignment: CDR1 SGHAT and CDR2 FQNNGV. The CDR3 has 15 amino acids. The germline V and J ends were trimmed by 1 base and 1 base, with 11 bases remaining between them. The CDR3 nucleotides are TGTGCCAGCAGCTTAGCCCCGGACAGATCCTACGAGCAGTACTTC. It is translated as CASSLAPDRSYEQYF.

V gene TRBV21-1 combines with J gene TRBJ2-1; the D segment call TRBD2 is taken from the table without a DNA check. TRBV21-1 is a documented pseudogene. The CDR3 loop spans 20 amino acids. CDR3 region: CASSSPSGSKKVGAYNEQFF. CDR3 in DNA: TGTGCCAGCAGCAGCCCTAGCGGGAGTAAAAAGGTGGGCGCCTACAATGAGCAGTTCTTC.